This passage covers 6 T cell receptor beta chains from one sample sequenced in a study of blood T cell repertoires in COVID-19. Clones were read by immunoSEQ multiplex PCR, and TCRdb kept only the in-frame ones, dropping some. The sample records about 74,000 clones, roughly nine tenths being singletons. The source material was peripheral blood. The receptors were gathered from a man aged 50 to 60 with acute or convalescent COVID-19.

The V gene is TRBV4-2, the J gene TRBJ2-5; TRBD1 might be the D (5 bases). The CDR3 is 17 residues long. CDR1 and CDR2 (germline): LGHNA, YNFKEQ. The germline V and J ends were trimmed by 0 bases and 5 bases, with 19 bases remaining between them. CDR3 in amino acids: CASSQEGRRAGWETQYF. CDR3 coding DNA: TGTGCCAGCAGCCAAGAGGGGCGGCGTGCTGGGTGGGAGACCCAGTACTTC.

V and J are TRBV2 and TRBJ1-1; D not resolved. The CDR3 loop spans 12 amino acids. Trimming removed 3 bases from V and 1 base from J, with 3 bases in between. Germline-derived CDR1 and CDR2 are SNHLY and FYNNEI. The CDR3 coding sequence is TGTGCCAGCAGTGATCGGAACACTGAAGCTTTCTTT. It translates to CASSDRNTEAFF.

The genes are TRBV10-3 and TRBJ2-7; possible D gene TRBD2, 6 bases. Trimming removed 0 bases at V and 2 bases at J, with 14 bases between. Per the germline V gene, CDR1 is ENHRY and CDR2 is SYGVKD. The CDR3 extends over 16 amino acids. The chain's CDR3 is CAISESMGGRAYEQYF. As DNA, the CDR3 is TGTGCCATCAGTGAGTCGATGGGAGGCCGGGCCTACGAGCAGTACTTC.

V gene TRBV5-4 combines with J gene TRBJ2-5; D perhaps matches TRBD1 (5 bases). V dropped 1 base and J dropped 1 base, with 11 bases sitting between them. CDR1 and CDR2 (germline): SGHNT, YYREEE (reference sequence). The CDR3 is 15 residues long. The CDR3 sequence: CASSLSGALQETQYF. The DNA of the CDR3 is TGTGCCAGCAGCTTGAGTGGGGCCCTCCAAGAGACCCAGTACTTC.

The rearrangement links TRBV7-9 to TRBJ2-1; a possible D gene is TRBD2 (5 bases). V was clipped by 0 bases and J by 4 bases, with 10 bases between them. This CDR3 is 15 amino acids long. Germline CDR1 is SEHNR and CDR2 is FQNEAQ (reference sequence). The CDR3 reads CASSLARVGYNEQFF. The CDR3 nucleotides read TGTGCCAGCAGCTTAGCGAGGGTCGGATACAATGAGCAGTTCTTC. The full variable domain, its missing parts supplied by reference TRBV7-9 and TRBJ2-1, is DTGVSQNPRHKITKRGQNVTFRCDPISEHNRLYWYRQTLGQGPEFLTYFQNEAQLEKSRLLSDRFSAERPKGSFSTLEIQRTEQGDSAMYLCASSLARVGYNEQFFGPGTRLTVL.

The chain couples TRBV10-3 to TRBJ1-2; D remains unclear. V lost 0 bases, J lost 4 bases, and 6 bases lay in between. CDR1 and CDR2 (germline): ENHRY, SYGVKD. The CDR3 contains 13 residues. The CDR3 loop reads CAISESEVYGYTF. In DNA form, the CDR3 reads TGTGCCATCAGTGAGTCGGAGGTCTATGGCTACACCTTC.